A single sample gave rise to the 16 T cell receptor beta chains below, sequenced in a study of cytomegalovirus exposure and HLA in healthy donors. PCR was performed using 60 Vbeta and 13 Jbeta primers. TCRdb's copy holds only in-frame clones and misses some; the assay was immunoSEQ multiplex PCR. The sample yields about 200,000 clones, around 83% seen once. Sequencing was performed on PBMCs. These TCRs come from a girl under 18 in good health and CMV-seronegative.

The V call is TRBV27, the J call TRBJ1-5; unclear D gene. From germline, CDR1 is MNHEY and CDR2 SMNVEV (reference sequence). CDR3 length: 14 residues. V gave up 5 bases and J gave up 0 bases, with 8 bases separating them. For the CDR3, the DNA is TGTGCCAGCAGTCAGGTCTATAGCAATCAGCCCCAGCATTTT. Protein: CASSQVYSNQPQHF.

The chain has TRBV7-3 and TRBJ2-1, with 8 bases that match TRBD2. This CDR3 contains 15 residues. The V segment lost 5 bases and the J segment 4 bases; nucleotides outside the gene matches: 7. Looked up from germline, CDR1 is SGHTA and CDR2 is FQGTGA. The CDR3 region has the DNA TGTGCCAGCAGCGTACGACTAGCGACTTACAATGAGCAGTTCTTC. This encodes CASSVRLATYNEQFF.

This chain connects TRBV5-8 to TRBJ1-2; 8 nucleotides line up with TRBD1. V was pared by 4 bases and J by 3 bases, with 17 bases of the junction left unmatched. This CDR3 comprises 18 residues. Germline CDR1 and CDR2: SGHTS and YDEGEE. CDR3 protein: CASSAASGTGALDYGYTF. The CDR3 DNA sequence: TGTGCCAGCAGCGCGGCCTCCGGGACAGGTGCCCTTGACTATGGCTACACCTTC.

The gene calls are TRBV19 and TRBJ2-7; 10 bases fit TRBD1. The V and J ends lost 9 bases and 4 bases, in that order; junction bases with no gene match: 0. The CDR3 sequence is 11 residues long. Germline lookup yields CDR1 LNHDA and CDR2 SQIVND (reference sequence). In nucleotides, the CDR3 is TGTGCCAGGGGACAGGGGTACGAGCAGTACTTC. This sequence encodes CARGQGYEQYF.

The V gene is TRBV10-3, the J gene TRBJ2-6; possibly TRBD1 for D (6 bases). Between the trimmed V and J ends, which lost 4 bases and 1 base, there was a span of 14 bases. Per germline, CDR1 ENHRY and CDR2 SYGVKD. The CDR3 runs to 17 residues. The CDR3 loop reads CAISGGTPGSGANVLTF. The CDR3 DNA reads TGTGCCATCAGTGGGGGGACACCGGGATCTGGGGCCAACGTCCTGACTTTC.

The genes are TRBV28 and TRBJ2-7; 9 positions agree with TRBD2. Germline values: CDR1 MDHEN, CDR2 SYDVKM. This CDR3 region has 21 residues. With V trimmed by 1 base and J by 1 base, 20 bases remained unmatched. CDR3 region: CASSLYPRGSGSLAGSYEQYF. DNA for the CDR3: TGTGCCAGCAGTTTATACCCCAGGGGTAGCGGGAGTCTAGCAGGGTCCTACGAGCAGTACTTC.

The chain recombines TRBV6-6 with TRBJ2-7; D not certain. CDR3 length: 11 amino acids. Germline CDR1 is MNHNY and CDR2 is SVGAGI (reference sequence). V lost 4 bases, J lost 2 bases, and 3 bases lay in between. Here the CDR3 reads CASSSTYEQYF. CDR3 in DNA: TGTGCCAGCAGTTCTACCTACGAGCAGTACTTC.

The rearrangement links TRBV21-1 to TRBJ2-7; the DNA was not compared with TRBD1, the D call given in the table. TRBV21-1 is annotated as a pseudogene. There are 15 residues in the CDR3. The CDR3 DNA reads as TGTGCCAGCAGCAAATCAGACAGGGCCTTATACGAGCAGTACTTC. Translation: CASSKSDRALYEQYF.

This rearrangement joins TRBV7-9 to TRBJ2-7; D unresolved. Per the germline V gene, CDR1 is SEHNR and CDR2 is FQNEAQ (reference sequence). V gave up 4 bases and J gave up 6 bases, with 19 bases separating them. The CDR3 has 15 residues. CDR3 protein: CASSSPRSDVTEQYF. The CDR3 region has the DNA TGTGCCAGCAGCTCGCCTAGATCCGACGTCACCGAGCAGTACTTC.

This clone appeared a few times. The V call is TRBV13, the J call TRBJ1-1, with unresolved D. Between the trimmed V and J ends, which lost 5 bases and 2 bases, there was a span of 3 bases. CDR3 length: 11 residues. Germline V gene data show CDR1 as PRHDT and CDR2 as FYEKMQ (reference sequence). Here the CDR3 reads CASSLNTEAFF. The CDR3, as DNA: TGTGCCAGCAGCCTTAACACTGAAGCTTTCTTT.

J is TRBJ2-7 and V is TRBV7-9, with D possibly TRBD2 on 6 matching bases. Germline assignment: CDR1 SEHNR and CDR2 FQNEAQ (reference sequence). The CDR3 loop spans 12 amino acids. V lost 8 bases, J lost 3 bases, and 11 bases lay in between. In nucleotides, the CDR3 is TGTGCCAGCGGCTGGCGGGACTACGAGCAGTACTTC. The encoded protein is CASGWRDYEQYF.

The rearrangement uses TRBV4-1 and TRBJ1-2, with D unclear. The germline V and J ends were trimmed by 2 bases and 4 bases, with 8 bases remaining between them. This CDR3 has 13 residues. Germline CDR1 is MGHRA and CDR2 is YSYEKL. This CDR3 reads CASSQPDIYGYTF. The CDR3, as DNA: TGCGCCAGCAGCCAACCTGACATCTATGGCTACACCTTC.

This clone turned up a few times. The rearrangement links TRBV28 to TRBJ2-7, with TRBD1 matching 9 bases. J was trimmed by 2 bases and V by 4 bases; bases with no gene match: 9. CDR3 length: 16 residues. The V gene's germline CDR1 is MDHEN and CDR2 SYDVKM. The CDR3 DNA sequence: TGTGCCAGCAGTTCGTCCGGGACAGGGATTCCCTACGAGCAGTACTTC. Its translation is CASSSSGTGIPYEQYF.

This clone was seen just once. This chain joins TRBV7-2 and TRBJ1-2, with D tentatively TRBD1 (6 bases). The CDR3 extends over 14 amino acids. V was shortened by 8 bases and J by 5 bases, with 18 bases between the two germline ends. Per germline, CDR1 SGHTA and CDR2 FQGNSA. The CDR3 sequence is CASFNSGGRYGYTF. The CDR3 DNA reads TGTGCCAGCTTTAACTCCGGGGGGCGATATGGCTACACCTTC.

The chain joins TRBV11-2 to TRBJ1-1; 9 bases align to TRBD1. The CDR3 has 15 residues. The ends lost 1 base at V and 6 bases at J; junction bases unmatched: 6. Germline V lookup: CDR1 SGHAT, CDR2 FQNNGV. The CDR3: CASSLGGQGASEAFF. The CDR3 bases are TGTGCCAGCAGCTTAGGGGGACAGGGCGCCTCTGAAGCTTTCTTT.

J is TRBJ2-6 and V is TRBV5-1; D might be TRBD1 (6 bases). Germline V gives CDR1 SGHRS, CDR2 YFSETQ. V was shortened by 4 bases and J by 1 base, with 15 bases between the two germline ends. CDR3 length: 17 amino acids. CDR3 loop: CASSQDPTGSGANVLTF. In DNA, the CDR3 is TGCGCCAGCAGCCAGGACCCCACAGGGTCTGGGGCCAACGTCCTGACTTTC.